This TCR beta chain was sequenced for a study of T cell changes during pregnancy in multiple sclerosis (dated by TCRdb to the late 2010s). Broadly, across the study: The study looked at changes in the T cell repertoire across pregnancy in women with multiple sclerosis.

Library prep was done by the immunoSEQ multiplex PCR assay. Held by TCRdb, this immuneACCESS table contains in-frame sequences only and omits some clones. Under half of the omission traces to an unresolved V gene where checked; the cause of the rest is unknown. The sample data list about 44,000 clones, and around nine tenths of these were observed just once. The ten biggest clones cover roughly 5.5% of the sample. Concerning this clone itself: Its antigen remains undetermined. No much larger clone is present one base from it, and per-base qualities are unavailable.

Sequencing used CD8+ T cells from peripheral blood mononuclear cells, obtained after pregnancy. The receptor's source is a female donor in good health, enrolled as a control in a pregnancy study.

The CDR3: CSVSTGVVGHTEAFF. The sequenced DNA is TGCAGCGTTTCCACAGGGGTAGTAGGGCACACTGAAGCTTTCTTT. Rearrangement joined TRBV29-1 to TRBJ1-1, and 7 junction bases match TRBD1. From the cysteine up to the phenylalanine, the CDR3 has a length of 15 residues. Only CDR3 DNA remains: 45 bases, in frame from the first base. CDR1 and CDR2, per the germline V gene, are SQVTM and ANQGSEA. V and J are trimmed by 5 bases and 3 bases, and the gene matches miss 12 bases of the junction.